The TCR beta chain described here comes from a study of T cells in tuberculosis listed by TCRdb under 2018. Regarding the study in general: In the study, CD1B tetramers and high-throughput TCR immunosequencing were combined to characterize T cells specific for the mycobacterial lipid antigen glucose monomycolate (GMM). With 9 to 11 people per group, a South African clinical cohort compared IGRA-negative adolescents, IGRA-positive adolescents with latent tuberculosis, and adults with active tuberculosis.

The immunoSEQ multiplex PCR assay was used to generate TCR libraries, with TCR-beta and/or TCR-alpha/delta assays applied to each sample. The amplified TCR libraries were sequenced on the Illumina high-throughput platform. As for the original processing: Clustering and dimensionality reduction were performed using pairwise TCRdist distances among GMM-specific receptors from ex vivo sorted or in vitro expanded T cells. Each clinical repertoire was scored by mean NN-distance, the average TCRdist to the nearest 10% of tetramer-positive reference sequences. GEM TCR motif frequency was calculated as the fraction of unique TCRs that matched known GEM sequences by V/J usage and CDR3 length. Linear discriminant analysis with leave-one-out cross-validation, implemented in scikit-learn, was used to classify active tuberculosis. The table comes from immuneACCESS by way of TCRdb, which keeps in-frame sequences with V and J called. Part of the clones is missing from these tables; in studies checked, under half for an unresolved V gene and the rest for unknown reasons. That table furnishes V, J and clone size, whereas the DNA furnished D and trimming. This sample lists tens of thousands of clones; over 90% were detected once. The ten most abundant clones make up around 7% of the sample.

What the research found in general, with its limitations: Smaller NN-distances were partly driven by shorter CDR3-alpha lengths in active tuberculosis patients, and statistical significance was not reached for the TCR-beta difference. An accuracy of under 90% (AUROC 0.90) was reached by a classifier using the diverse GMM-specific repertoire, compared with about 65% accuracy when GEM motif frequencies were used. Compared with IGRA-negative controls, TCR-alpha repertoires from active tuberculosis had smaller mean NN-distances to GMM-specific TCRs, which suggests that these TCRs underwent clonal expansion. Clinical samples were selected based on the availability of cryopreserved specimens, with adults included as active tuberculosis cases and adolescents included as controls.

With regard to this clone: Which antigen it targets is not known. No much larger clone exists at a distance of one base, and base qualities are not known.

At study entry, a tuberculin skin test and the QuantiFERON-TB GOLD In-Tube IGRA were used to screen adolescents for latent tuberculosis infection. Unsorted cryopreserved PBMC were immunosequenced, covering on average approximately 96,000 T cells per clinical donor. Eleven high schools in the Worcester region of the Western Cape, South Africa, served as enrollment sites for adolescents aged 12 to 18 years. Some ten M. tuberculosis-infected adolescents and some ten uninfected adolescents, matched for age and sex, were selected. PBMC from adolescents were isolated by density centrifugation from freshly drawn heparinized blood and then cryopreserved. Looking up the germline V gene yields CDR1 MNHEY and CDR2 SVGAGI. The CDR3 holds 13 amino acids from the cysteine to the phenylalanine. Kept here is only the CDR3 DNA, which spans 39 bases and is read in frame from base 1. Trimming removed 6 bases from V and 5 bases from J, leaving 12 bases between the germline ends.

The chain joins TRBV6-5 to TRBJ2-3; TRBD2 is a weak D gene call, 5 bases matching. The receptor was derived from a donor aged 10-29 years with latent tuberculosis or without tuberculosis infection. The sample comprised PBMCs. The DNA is TGTGCCAGCAGGGTCGCGGCGGGAGATACGCAGTATTTT. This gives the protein CASRVAAGDTQYF.